The subject of this entry is one T cell receptor beta chain. This record belongs to a study of blood T cell repertoires in COVID-19. About the study: Acute-phase and convalescent COVID-19 samples originated in the United States, Italy and Spain.

Participant ages covered roughly 18 to 89 years across about 22 US areas. Donors in Cohort 3 who had recovered were those with two negative PCRs, healthcare professional clearance, or resolution of their symptoms. Authors' methods: Estimation of nucleated cell counts was performed using reference gene primer amplification. TCRdb's copy holds only in-frame clones and misses some; the assay was immunoSEQ multiplex PCR. That table supplies the V and J calls and clone size; D and trimming were determined from the DNA. The data contain 300,000 to 350,000 clones, 80% to 90% of them singletons. This CDR3 comprises 15 residues. The germline V and J ends were trimmed by 5 bases and 5 bases, with 18 bases remaining between them. Germline lookup yields CDR1 SGHTA and CDR2 FQGTGA.

The V gene is TRBV7-3, the J gene TRBJ1-1, with D possibly being TRBD1 (6 bases). The source material was PBMCs or T cells enriched from blood (not recorded which). The sequence was obtained from a young man who had recovered from COVID-19. The CDR3 loop is CASSASGGGWTEAFF. As DNA, the CDR3 is TGTGCCAGCAGCGCAAGCGGGGGCGGGTGGACTGAAGCTTTCTTT.